The 14 T cell receptor beta chains listed next were all sequenced from one sample in a study of T cell responses to AZD1222 COVID-19 vaccine. Clones were sequenced by immunoSEQ multiplex PCR, and TCRdb holds only the in-frame ones, with some missing. The repertoire includes 150,000 or so clones, 90% of them detected once, and about 6.5% sits in the top ten. This specimen was peripheral blood, taken 28 days after the second AZD1222 dose. The receptors derive from an adult who received the AZD1222 COVID-19 vaccine.

The V and J genes are TRBV27 and TRBJ1-6; 9 bases agree with TRBD1. Germline V gene data show CDR1 as MNHEY and CDR2 as SMNVEV (reference sequence). This CDR3 has 15 amino acids. Germline trimming cut 4 bases from V and 10 bases from J; bases unmatched to any gene: 8. The CDR3 coding sequence is TGTGCCAGCAGTTATCTAACAGGGGGCGTATCACCCCTCCACTTT. This sequence encodes CASSYLTGGVSPLHF.

J is TRBJ1-2 and V is TRBV2; the D gene is possibly TRBD1 (5 bases). The CDR3 runs to 15 residues. Trimming took 6 bases from V and 3 from J, leaving 17 bases between them. CDR1 is SNHLY and CDR2 is FYNNEI in the germline V gene. CDR3 region: CASREQLTAYYGYTF. The CDR3 DNA reads TGTGCCAGCAGGGAGCAGTTGACAGCTTACTATGGCTACACCTTC. Full variable domain (missing parts from reference TRBV2 and TRBJ1-2): EPEVTQTPSHQVTQMGQEVILRCVPISNHLYFYWYRQILGQKVEFLVSFYNNEISEKSEIFDDQFSVERPDGSNFTLKIRSTKLEDSAMYFCASREQLTAYYGYTFGSGTRLTVV.

V gene TRBV9 combines with J gene TRBJ2-3; D ambiguous. The germline gives CDR1 SGDLS, CDR2 YYNGEE. V was clipped by 0 bases and J by 0 bases, with 11 bases between them. The length of the CDR3 is 16 residues. CDR3 sequence (DNA): TGTGCCAGCAGCGTAGGAAGCAGCCCTAGCACAGATACGCAGTATTTT. It translates to CASSVGSSPSTDTQYF. The full variable domain, in which reference TRBV9 and TRBJ2-3 provide the parts outside the CDR3, is DSGVTQTPKHLITATGQRVTLRCSPRSGDLSVYWYQQSLDQGLQFLIQYYNGEERAKGNILERFSAQQFPDLHSELNLSSLELGDSALYFCASSVGSSPSTDTQYFGPGTRLTVL.

This rearrangement joins TRBV14 to TRBJ2-3, with D possibly matching TRBD2 (5 bases). The V end lost 1 base, the J end lost 2 bases, and 13 bases lay between the germline ends. The germline gives CDR1 SGHDN, CDR2 FVKESK. CDR3 length: 16 amino acids. Here the CDR3 DNA reads TGTGCCAGCAGCCAAGTTTCTCAGCGGTACACAGATACGCAGTATTTT. Its translation is CASSQVSQRYTDTQYF.

This chain joins TRBV5-4 and TRBJ2-3; TRBD2 matches 11 bases. From germline, CDR1 is SGHNT and CDR2 YYREEE (reference sequence). With V trimmed by 0 bases and J by 2 bases, 2 bases remained unmatched. The CDR3 totals 16 residues. The CDR3 sequence is CASSLASGGHTDTQYF. The CDR3 nucleotides read TGTGCCAGCAGCTTGGCTAGCGGGGGGCACACAGATACGCAGTATTTT.

V gene TRBV24-1 combines with J gene TRBJ2-3; 8 bases match TRBD1. The CDR3 is made up of 15 amino acids. Germline assignment: CDR1 KGHDR and CDR2 SFDVKD. J gave up 0 bases and V 9 bases, and 7 bases lay outside the gene matches. For the CDR3, the DNA is TGTGCCACCTCGGACAGGGCGATTAGCACAGATACGCAGTATTTT. Protein sequence: CATSDRAISTDTQYF.

The rearrangement uses TRBV6-5 and TRBJ1-6; 7 bases line up with TRBD1. Losses at the gene ends were 4 bases for V and 3 bases for J; bases not matched to a gene: 3. Germline V gives CDR1 MNHEY, CDR2 SVGAGI. The CDR3 loop spans 15 amino acids. For the CDR3, the DNA is TGTGCCAGCAGTTTGGGGACAGTCTATAATTCACCCCTCCACTTT. Encoded protein: CASSLGTVYNSPLHF.

This clone appeared a few times. The chain joins TRBV2 to TRBJ1-6, with TRBD1 matching 8 bases. V lost 1 base and J lost 2; bases outside the gene matches: 1. The CDR3 has 16 amino acids. CDR1 SNHLY and CDR2 FYNNEI come from the germline V gene. For the CDR3, the DNA is TGTGCCAGCAGTGAAGAGGGACAGGCCTATAATTCACCCCTCCACTTT. Residues: CASSEEGQAYNSPLHF.

The chain couples TRBV18 to TRBJ2-7; perhaps TRBD1 as D (6 bases). Deletions cut 2 bases from V and 2 bases from J, with 13 bases between. This CDR3 has 15 residues. Per germline, CDR1 KGHSH and CDR2 LQKENI. The CDR3 DNA is TGTGCCAGCTCACCAGGGACATTGGGGACCTACGAGCAGTACTTC. Translating it yields CASSPGTLGTYEQYF.

This sequence joins TRBV7-2 and TRBJ2-7; 8 positions agree with TRBD1. The germline V gene encodes CDR1 SGHTA and CDR2 FQGNSA. The CDR3 contains 14 residues. Trimming removed 8 bases from V and 4 bases from J; junction bases left unmatched: 10. In DNA form, the CDR3 reads TGTGCCAGCTCCCCAGGGGGCAACCAGTACGAGCAGTACTTC. Translating gives CASSPGGNQYEQYF.

This clone was counted between two and nine times. V is TRBV5-8 and J is TRBJ2-5, with D hard to call. CDR3 length: 15 amino acids. V gave up 4 bases and J gave up 5 bases, with 18 bases separating them. CDR1 is SGHTS and CDR2 is YDEGEE in the germline V gene. The CDR3 DNA reads TGTGCCAGCAGCCCGGGTTCAAGCCTTCGGGAGACCCAGTACTTC. Its translation: CASSPGSSLRETQYF.

The rearrangement links TRBV7-7 to TRBJ1-2; D may be TRBD1 (6 bases). Germline CDR1 is SSHAT and CDR2 is FNYEAQ (reference sequence). V gave up 1 base and J gave up 4 bases, with 10 bases separating them. CDR3 length: 14 amino acids. As DNA, the CDR3 is TGTGCCAGCAGCTTAGATGCGACAGGCTATGGCTACACCTTC. Translating gives CASSLDATGYGYTF. The entire variable domain, with the rest obtained from reference TRBV7-7 and TRBJ1-2, is as follows: GAGVSQSPRYKVTKRGQDVTLRCDPISSHATLYWYQQALGQGPEFLTYFNYEAQPDKSGLPSDRFSAERPEGSISTLTIQRTEQRDSAMYRCASSLDATGYGYTFGSGTRLTVV.

The chain employs TRBV7-9 and TRBJ2-7; weak D call: TRBD2 (5 bases). CDR3 length: 15 amino acids. V lost 0 bases, J lost 2 bases, and 11 bases lay in between. Germline V CDR1 and CDR2: SEHNR, FQNEAQ (reference sequence). The CDR3 region is CASSLALPGTYEQYF. The CDR3 coding sequence is TGTGCCAGCAGCTTAGCGCTCCCCGGGACCTACGAGCAGTACTTC.

The chain combines TRBV5-1 with TRBJ2-1; TRBD1 matches 8 bases. The germline V gene has CDR1 SGHRS and CDR2 YFSETQ. Losses at the gene ends were 3 bases for V and 9 bases for J; bases not matched to a gene: 2. This CDR3 contains 12 residues. CDR3 region: CASSYGTGEQFF. As DNA, the CDR3 is TGCGCCAGCAGCTACGGGACAGGTGAGCAGTTCTTC. Combining the CDR3 with reference TRBV5-1 and TRBJ2-1 gives the whole variable domain KAGVTQTPRYLIKTRGQQVTLSCSPISGHRSVSWYQQTPGQGLQFLFEYFSETQRNKGNFPGRFSGRQFSNSRSEMNVSTLELGDSALYLCASSYGTGEQFFGPGTRLTVL.